The clone carrying this TCR beta chain was seen a few times. These data belong to a study of patients and donors after allogeneic stem cell transplantation. TCRdb reanalysed the RT-PCR reads using MiXCR and keeps one entry per CDR3 protein. Among approximately 33,000 distinct CDR3 sequences listed, about 6.8% were seen once. The CDR3 spans 15 residues. Per germline, CDR1 SGHRS and CDR2 YFSETQ. The ends lost 4 bases at V and 4 bases at J; junction bases unmatched: 6. V and J are TRBV5-1 and TRBJ2-7, with 12 bases matching TRBD2. The source material was blood, either unsorted or a sorted T cell fraction (not recorded which). This clonotype was sampled from a human donor who was either an allogeneic HSCT recipient or a stem cell or donor lymphocyte infusion donor (not recorded which). It is not recorded whose cells these are; they may come from a transplant donor. The CDR3 region has the DNA TGCGCCAGCAGCCCCCGGACTAGCGGGACATACGAGCAGTACTTC. It specifies CASSPRTSGTYEQYF.